Each of the 10 T cell receptor beta chains below was sequenced from the same sample in a study of monozygotic twins with inflammatory bowel disease. Using the 5' RACE reads, TCRdb records one entry per CDR3 protein without DNA. This sample's clone table lists around 410,000 distinct CDR3 sequences. Sequenced: blood. The receptors originated from a human donor with ulcerative colitis or Crohn's disease, or a healthy co-twin of an affected twin (not recorded which).

The V call is TRBV7-9, the J call TRBJ2-7; TCRdb's D call, TRBD2, is unchecked because there is no DNA. CDR3 length equals 16 residues. Germline V gene lookup returns CDR1 SEHNR and CDR2 FQNEAQ (reference sequence). The CDR3 is CASSFPPGTRRDEQYF.

The V and J genes are TRBV27 and TRBJ2-2; TCRdb selects TRBD2, and the lack of DNA leaves this call unchecked. The CDR3 extends over 12 amino acids. Germline CDR1 is MNHEY and CDR2 is SMNVEV (reference sequence). The CDR3 protein is CASSLRLPALFF.

The V call is TRBV5-6, the J call TRBJ2-7; TCRdb lists TRBD2, though no DNA is available to test this call. This CDR3 has 16 residues. Germline V lookup: CDR1 SGHDT, CDR2 YYEEEE. The CDR3 is CASSPLSGRSTYEQYF.

The gene calls are TRBV11-2 and TRBJ2-7. The length of the CDR3 is 12 residues. Germline CDR1 SGHAT, CDR2 FQNNGV. CDR3 in amino acids: CASSLGPHEQYF.

The V gene is TRBV20-1, the J gene TRBJ2-3; the TRBD2 assignment by TCRdb is unverifiable without DNA. This CDR3 is built from 15 residues. The V gene's germline CDR1 is DFQATT and CDR2 SNEGSKA (reference sequence). CDR3: CSARLAGGPGVPQYF.

The V call is TRBV5-1, the J call TRBJ1-5; TCRdb reports TRBD1, a call that lacks DNA to check it against. The CDR3 is 15 residues long. CDR1 is SGHRS, CDR2 YFSETQ, per germline. The CDR3 loop is CASSENTGGNQPQHF. Based on the CDR3 plus reference TRBV5-1 and TRBJ1-5, the full variable domain is KAGVTQTPRYLIKTRGQQVTLSCSPISGHRSVSWYQQTPGQGLQFLFEYFSETQRNKGNFPGRFSGRQFSNSRSEMNVSTLELGDSALYLCASSENTGGNQPQHFGDGTRLSIL.

This sequence joins TRBV6-1 and TRBJ2-1; TCRdb picks TRBD1, but there is no DNA to check that call. Germline lookup yields CDR1 MNHNS and CDR2 SASEGT. The CDR3 has 17 amino acids. CDR3: CASSIRGTAEIYNEQFF.

This chain connects TRBV5-1 to TRBJ1-2; TCRdb returns TRBD1, unconfirmable since there is no DNA. The CDR3 has 15 amino acids. CDR1 and CDR2 from the germline V gene are SGHRS and YFSETQ. The CDR3 loop is CASSRQRTGTDGYTF.

The chain has TRBV5-1 and TRBJ2-5; TCRdb gives TRBD1 as the D gene, but with no DNA this cannot be confirmed. CDR1 is SGHRS, CDR2 YFSETQ, per germline. The CDR3 consists of 15 residues. The CDR3 here is CASHEGTGGQETQYF.

CDR3 loop: CSASTGSILTNEKLFF. This sequence joins TRBV20-1 and TRBJ1-4; TCRdb selects TRBD1, and the lack of DNA leaves this call unchecked. This CDR3 contains 16 residues. The germline gives CDR1 DFQATT, CDR2 SNEGSKA (reference sequence).